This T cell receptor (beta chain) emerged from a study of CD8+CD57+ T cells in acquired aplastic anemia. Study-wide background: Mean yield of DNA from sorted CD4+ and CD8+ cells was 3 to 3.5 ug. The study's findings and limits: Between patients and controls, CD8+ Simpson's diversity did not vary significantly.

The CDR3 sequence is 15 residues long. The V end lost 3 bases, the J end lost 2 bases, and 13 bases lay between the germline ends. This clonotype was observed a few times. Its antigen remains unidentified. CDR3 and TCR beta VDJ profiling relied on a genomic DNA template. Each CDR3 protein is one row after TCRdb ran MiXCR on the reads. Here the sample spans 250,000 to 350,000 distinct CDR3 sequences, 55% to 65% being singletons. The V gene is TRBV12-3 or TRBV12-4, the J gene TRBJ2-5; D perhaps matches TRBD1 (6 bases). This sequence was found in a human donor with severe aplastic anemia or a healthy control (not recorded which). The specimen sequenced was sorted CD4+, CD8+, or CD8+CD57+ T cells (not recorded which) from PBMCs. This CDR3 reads CASSFMGARQETQYF. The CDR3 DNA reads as TGTGCCAGCAGTTTCATGGGGGCGCGACAAGAGACCCAGTACTTC.